These 29 T cell receptor beta chains were all obtained from the same sample, sequenced in a study of tumor-infiltrating lymphocytes in primary liver carcinoma listed by TCRdb under 2017. The reads were generated on an Illumina HiSeq 2500. Starting from about 550 ng total RNA, TCRbeta-specific cDNA was produced by reverse transcription with a constant-region primer and ProtoScript II reverse transcriptase. The TCRbeta libraries were prepared through three rounds of nested multiplex PCR following a slightly modified ARM-PCR procedure. The first two PCR rounds used multiplex TRBV1-TRBV30 forward primers with a Cbeta reverse primer, each for around 10 cycles. The public reads were reanalyzed by TCRdb: fastp trimming at Q25, MiXCR alignment, in-frame beta chains only. Rows are unified per CDR3 protein, each entry keeping the most common DNA and genes. For this sample there are roughly 40,000 distinct CDR3 sequences; roughly 75% appear just once. The ten most abundant clones make up about 37% of the sample.

Without any cell sorting, total RNA and DNA were co-extracted from about 21-30 mg of bulk tissue using the AllPrep DNA/RNA mini kit. The material sequenced was tumor-adjacent normal liver tissue. Every receptor here comes from a woman aged 25 to 45 with primary liver carcinoma and hepatitis B virus infection.

This clonotype occurred many times. CDR3 residues: CASSQAPLETSGSYEQYF. CDR3 nucleotides: TGCGCCAGCAGCCAAGCTCCCCTCGAGACTAGCGGGTCGTACGAGCAGTACTTC. The V call is TRBV4-3, the J call TRBJ2-7; 10 bases are shared with TRBD2. Looked up from germline, CDR1 is LGHNA and CDR2 is YSLEER. The CDR3 spans 18 residues. With V trimmed by 1 base and J by 4 bases, 13 bases remained unmatched.

Regarding this clonotype: The germline gene is not matched at one end of the junction; a read error may be the cause. This sequence joins TRBV4-3 and TRBJ2-7; D may correspond to TRBD1 or TRBD2 (5 bases each). This CDR3 has 15 residues. Germline assignment: CDR1 LGHNA and CDR2 YSLEER. CDR3 bases: TGCGCCAGCAGCGATGTCGGGGCTCGACTCTACAAGCAGTACTTC. It yields the protein CASSDVGARLYKQYF.

This rearrangement joins TRBV28 to TRBJ1-3; D unresolved. V lost 8 bases and J 7 bases, leaving 18 bases between the germline ends. CDR1 and CDR2 (germline): MDHEN, SYDVKM. There are 14 residues in the CDR3. The CDR3 loop reads CASSTQLVRNTIYF. CDR3 sequence (DNA): TGTGCCAGCTCAACACAGTTGGTGAGGAACACCATATATTTT.

Remarks on this clonotype: At one end the junction does not follow the germline gene, possibly because of a read error. The chain is built from TRBV11-2 and TRBJ2-1; 8 positions match TRBD2. This CDR3 spans 16 amino acids. Germline CDR1 is SGHAT and CDR2 is FQNNGV. The CDR3 nucleotides are TGTGCCAGCAGCCTAGGACAAGCGGGAGAGCGTTATGAGCAGTTCTTT. It yields the protein CASSLGQAGERYEQFF.

This clonotype was counted ten times or more. The DNA of the CDR3 is TGTGCCAGCAGCGTCGGTACGGGAGGGGACGAGCAGTACTTC. It is translated as CASSVGTGGDEQYF. This sequence joins TRBV9 and TRBJ2-7, with 8 bases aligning to TRBD2. J lost 5 bases, V lost 2 bases, and 6 bases had no gene match. The CDR3 extends over 14 amino acids. The germline CDR1 and CDR2 sequences are SGDLS and YYNGEE.

This clonotype was observed many times. The chain joins TRBV9 to TRBJ2-2; D is uncertain. V lost 0 bases to trimming and J lost 6 bases, with 3 bases between them. This CDR3 has 12 residues. In germline, CDR1 is SGDLS, CDR2 YYNGEE. CDR3 DNA: TGTGCCAGCAGCGTAGAAGCCGGGGAGCTGTTTTTT. This translates into CASSVEAGELFF.

About this clonotype itself: The junction departs from germline at one end; a sequencing error may be responsible. The rearrangement uses TRBV4-1 and TRBJ1-2; 7 bases match TRBD1. The germline V gene encodes CDR1 MGHRA and CDR2 YSYEKL. The CDR3 length is 15 residues. CDR3 bases: TGTGCCAGCAGTCAAGGGGGCGCTTATAACTATGGCTACACCTTC. This gives the protein CASSQGGAYNYGYTF.

By share, this clonotype ranks as medium-sized. The chain is built from TRBV6-1 and TRBJ2-1, with D possibly being TRBD2 (6 bases). V lost 7 bases and J 0 bases, leaving 13 bases between the germline ends. Germline loops: CDR1 MNHNS, CDR2 SASEGT. This CDR3 comprises 15 residues. The CDR3 bases are TGTGCCAGCACCCTAGCGATGAGCTCCTACAATGAGCAGTTCTTC. Translating it yields CASTLAMSSYNEQFF.

Concerning this clonotype: A read error may produce the germline difference seen at one junction end. The V gene is TRBV10-3, the J gene TRBJ2-1; 8 bases fit TRBD2. From germline, CDR1 is ENHRY and CDR2 SYGVKD. The CDR3 contains 16 residues. The CDR3 protein is CAISVSAAGAYNEQFF. CDR3 DNA: TGTGCCATCAGTGTGTCGGCAGCGGGAGCCTACAACGAGCAGTTCTTC.

This clonotype was recorded once. Relative to the germline gene, one junction end is altered; a read error may explain this. V gene TRBV6-2 or TRBV6-3 combines with J gene TRBJ2-7; 7 bases align to TRBD1. The CDR3 spans 16 residues. Germline CDR1 reads MNHEY; CDR2 reads SVGEGT. The chain's CDR3 is CANSYPGTAPFYEQYF. CDR3 nucleotide sequence: TGCGCCAACAGCTACCCTGGGACAGCACCATTCTACGAGCAGTACTTC.

In the case of this clonotype: The junction departs from the called germline gene at one end, perhaps through a read error. The CDR3 is CVSSQDAGWGVRLMQYF. Written as DNA, the CDR3 is TGTGTCAGCAGCCAAGATGCCGGATGGGGAGTTCGGTTGATGCAGTATTTT. The chain has TRBV14 and TRBJ2-3; the D gene is possibly TRBD2 (5 bases). This CDR3 comprises 17 residues. Germline CDR1 and CDR2: SGHDN and FVKESK. The variable domain in full, with the rest retrieved from reference TRBV14 and TRBJ2-3, is EAGVTQFPSHSVIEKGQTVTLRCDPISGHDNLYWYRRVMGKEIKFLLHFVKESKQDESGMPNNRFLAERTGGTYSTLKVQPAELEDSGVYFCVSSQDAGWGVRLMQYFGPGTRLTVL.

This clonotype was found once. Relative to the germline gene, one junction end is altered; a read error may explain this. Here the CDR3 reads CASSPRVISGALKERLFF. As DNA, the CDR3 is TGTGCCAGCTCACCTAGGGTGATATCCGGAGCCTTGAAAGAAAGACTGTTTTTT. The chain recombines TRBV18 with TRBJ1-4; the D is unclear. The CDR3 totals 18 residues. Germline values: CDR1 KGHSH, CDR2 LQKENI.

The chain uses TRBV6-2 or TRBV6-3 and TRBJ1-3, with D possibly TRBD1 on 5 matching bases. CDR1 is MNHEY, CDR2 SVGEGT, per germline. Trimming cost V 6 bases and J 0 bases, with 18 bases left between them. This CDR3 has 17 residues. The CDR3 DNA is TGTGCCAGCAGAGTCCTCGACAGTGCCTACTCTGGAAACACCATATATTTT. Translated, it gives CASRVLDSAYSGNTIYF.

Regarding this clonotype: A read error may explain this, as a much larger clone is one base away. The genes are TRBV4-3 and TRBJ2-5; D is unclear. Germline lookup yields CDR1 LGHNA and CDR2 YSLEER. The CDR3 is 13 amino acids. The chain's CDR3 is CASSQGGMEIQYF. The CDR3 nucleotides are TGCGCCAGCAGCCAAGGTGGCATGGAGATCCAGTACTTC.

Remarks on this clonotype: The junction departs from germline at one end; a sequencing error may be responsible. J is TRBJ2-7 and V is TRBV4-2; possibly TRBD1 for D (6 bases). This CDR3 region has 16 residues. From germline, CDR1 is LGHNA and CDR2 YNFKEQ. For the CDR3, the DNA is TGTGTCAGCAGCCAAGCGACGACGGCTGGGGGCTACAAGCAGTACTTC. This gives the protein CVSSQATTAGGYKQYF.

With respect to this clonotype: The CDR3 ends on some other residue instead of the conserved phenylalanine or tryptophan, so this is likely a read error. The V call is TRBV11-2, the J call TRBJ2-5; 9 nucleotides line up with TRBD1. Germline-derived CDR1 and CDR2 are SGHAT and FQNNGV. After removal of 6 bases from V and 3 bases from J, the junction contained 11 bases not matched to a gene. The CDR3 contains 16 residues. CDR3 in DNA: TGTGCCAGCAGGACAGGAACAGGGGGCGCGAAAGAGACCCAGTACTTA. This codes for CASRTGTGGAKETQYL.

A note on this clonotype: One junction end disagrees with the germline gene, perhaps due to a read error. The chain couples TRBV6-5 to TRBJ2-7, with 7 bases that match TRBD1. Germline CDR1 reads MNHEY; CDR2 reads SVGAGI. This CDR3 is 12 amino acids long. Here the CDR3 reads CVSSQTGNVQYF. The CDR3, as DNA: TGTGTCAGCAGCCAGACAGGGAACGTGCAGTACTTC.

On this clonotype: A clone one base away is much larger, so this may be a read error. The CDR3 loop reads CVSSSRVGGTYEQYF. As DNA, the CDR3 is TGTGTCAGCAGCTCGCGCGTGGGGGGGACCTACGAGCAGTACTTC. The chain combines TRBV7-9 with TRBJ2-7; TRBD2 matches 7 bases. CDR1 is SEHNR, CDR2 FQNEAQ, per germline (reference sequence). This CDR3 region has 15 residues.

On this clonotype: Compared with germline, one end of the junction differs, possibly owing to a read error. The chain employs TRBV12-5 and TRBJ2-2; D unresolved. CDR3 length: 12 amino acids. Germline assignment: CDR1 LGHNT and CDR2 FRNRAP. CDR3 protein: CGSTFGTEELFF. CDR3 DNA: TGTGGTAGTACCTTTGGCACCGAGGAGCTGTTTTTT.

The chain carries TRBV18 and TRBJ1-2, with TRBD1 matching 12 bases. Germline V gene data show CDR1 as KGHSH and CDR2 as LQKENI. There are 15 residues in the CDR3. V trimming: 3 bases; J trimming: 8 bases; junction bases outside the gene matches: 7. CDR3 bases: TGTGCCAGCTCACCTCCGGGACAGGGGGCGCGGGGCTACACCTTC. As protein: CASSPPGQGARGYTF.

A remark on this clonotype: This is likely a read error, given that the CDR3 carries no conserved phenylalanine or tryptophan at its end. It is unclear where the CDR3 begins or ends on the DNA, so no DNA is shown, and the CDR3 is as TCRdb lists it. This chain uses TRBV29-1 with TRBJ2-2; the table's TRBD1 call for D was not verified on the DNA. CDR1 and CDR2 from the germline V gene are SQVTM and ANQGSEA. Including both end residues, the CDR3 is 15 amino acids long. CDR3: CGARDRGSNTGELLS.

By share of the sample, this clonotype is medium-sized. This sequence joins TRBV11-2 and TRBJ2-3; weak D call: TRBD2 (5 bases). This CDR3 comprises 14 residues. V was trimmed by 5 bases and J by 1 base, leaving 10 bases between them. Germline V lookup: CDR1 SGHAT, CDR2 FQNNGV. For the CDR3, the DNA is TGTGCCAGCAGCCCCGGGCGGGGCACAGATACGCAGTATTTT. It codes for CASSPGRGTDTQYF.

This clonotype was observed a handful of times. This clone may be a read error of a much larger clone one base away. The chain uses TRBV5-1 and TRBJ2-3; D unclear. Per germline, CDR1 SGHRS and CDR2 YFSETQ. The CDR3 is 12 residues long. CDR3 nucleotide sequence: TGCGCCAACAGCCTCTCCGGGGATACGCAGTATTTT. Its protein is CANSLSGDTQYF.

Worth noting for this clonotype: This likely comes from a read error, as the CDR3 has no conserved phenylalanine or tryptophan at its end. The chain uses TRBV7-9 and TRBJ2-7, with unresolved D. V was clipped by 5 bases and J by 10 bases, with 21 bases between them. CDR1 is SEHNR, CDR2 FQNEAQ, per germline (reference sequence). The CDR3 has 14 amino acids. The DNA of the CDR3 is TGTGCCAGCAGCCTCCCGACTCACCGCTACATACAGTACTCC. Residues: CASSLPTHRYIQYS.

This clonotype was seen at least ten times. The chain has TRBV12-3 or TRBV12-4 and TRBJ2-7; D gene ambiguous. V dropped 5 bases and J dropped 0 bases, with 8 bases sitting between them. This CDR3 comprises 13 residues. The CDR3 here is CASSPLDSYEQYF. The CDR3, as DNA: TGTGCCAGCAGTCCCCTTGACTCCTACGAGCAGTACTTC.

A word on this clonotype: Its ends do not fully match the called genes, so a read error is possible. The J gene is TRBJ1-1, the V gene TRBV6-1; D is ambiguous. The CDR3 runs to 15 residues. Germline V lookup: CDR1 MNHNS, CDR2 SASEGT. The CDR3 DNA sequence: TGTGCCAGCACTGAATTTAGGTTTTACTGTTCTGAAGCTTTCTTT. This encodes CASTEFRFYCSEAFF.

Details on this clonotype: The conserved phenylalanine or tryptophan is not found at the CDR3 terminus, so this likely reflects a read error. The J gene is TRBJ1-1, the V gene TRBV12-3 or TRBV12-4; no clear D. This CDR3 has 11 amino acids. The CDR3 nucleotides are TGTGCCACCAGTTTTCTGTCTGAAGCTTTCTCT. Encoded protein: CATSFLSEAFS.

Points on this clonotype: Sequence at one end of the junction differs from germline and may be a read error. The chain employs TRBV28 and TRBJ1-3, with no clear D. There are 18 residues in the CDR3. The germline V gene encodes CDR1 MDHEN and CDR2 SYDVKM. CDR3 bases: TGTGACAGCAGTTTATGCCCTGAGACGGTCCGCTCTGGAGACACCATATATTTT. Translation gives CDSSLCPETVRSGDTIYF. The whole variable domain, remainder taken from reference TRBV28 and TRBJ1-3, is DVKVTQSSRYLVKRTGEKVFLECVQDMDHENMFWYRQDPGLGLRLIYFSYDVKMKEKGDIPEGYSVSREKKERFSLILESASTNQTSMYLCDSSLCPETVRSGDTIYFGEGSWLTVV.

This sequence joins TRBV5-6 and TRBJ2-3; TRBD2 matches 10 bases. Germline assignment: CDR1 SGHDT and CDR2 YYEEEE. This CDR3 has 16 residues. V trimming: 8 bases; J trimming: 5 bases; junction bases outside the gene matches: 14. CDR3 loop: CARSQTSGYLGDTQYF. The CDR3 DNA is TGTGCCAGAAGCCAGACTAGCGGGTATCTAGGAGATACGCAGTATTTT. Based on the CDR3 plus reference TRBV5-6 and TRBJ2-3, the full variable domain is DAGVTQSPTHLIKTRGQQVTLRCSPKSGHDTVSWYQQALGQGPQFIFQYYEEEERQRGNFPDRFSGHQFPNYSSELNVNALLLGDSALYLCARSQTSGYLGDTQYFGPGTRLTVL.